The 5 T cell receptor beta chains below come from one sample, sequenced in a study of beta chain features in type 1 diabetes. The whole isolated RNA underwent reverse transcription, so sequencing captured expressed TCRB transcripts. Data came from immunoSEQ multiplex PCR; TCRdb stores just in-frame clones and leaves some out. The sample has hundreds of thousands of clones, about 14% seen once. Sequenced: naive CD4+ T cells from blood. Receptors were obtained from a man aged 18 to 30 in good health.

The chain is built from TRBV7-2 and TRBJ1-1, with D possibly TRBD1 on 6 matching bases. Trimming cost V 2 bases and J 4 bases, with 20 bases left between them. Germline CDR1 SGHTA, CDR2 FQGNSA. The CDR3 has 17 amino acids. The CDR3 coding sequence is TGTGCCAGCAGCTTAACGGTAACAGGGCGAGGGGTCACTGAAGCTTTCTTT. Residues: CASSLTVTGRGVTEAFF.

This chain links TRBV19 with TRBJ2-3; D is possibly TRBD2 (6 bases). V shed 5 bases and J shed 4 bases, with 16 bases lying between them. CDR3 length: 15 residues. CDR1 is LNHDA, CDR2 SQIVND, per germline (reference sequence). The DNA of the CDR3 is TGTGCCAGTAGTCTCGGTAGCGGAAGGGCAGATACGCAGTATTTT. Amino acid sequence: CASSLGSGRADTQYF.

This clone has more than one count but fewer than ten. The V gene is TRBV2, the J gene TRBJ1-3; tentatively, D is TRBD1 (6 bases). V lost 4 bases and J lost 7, with 20 bases in between. The CDR3 totals 16 residues. Germline V gives CDR1 SNHLY, CDR2 FYNNEI. DNA of the CDR3: TGTGCCAGCAGTGGCAGCAGGGGCCCCTTCGGGAACACCATATATTTT. It is translated as CASSGSRGPFGNTIYF.

The chain combines TRBV2 with TRBJ2-1; 12 bases agree with TRBD2. Germline CDR1 reads SNHLY; CDR2 reads FYNNEI. The CDR3 is 14 amino acids. The V and J ends lost 4 bases and 9 bases, in that order; junction bases with no gene match: 4. The CDR3 loop is CASSGTSGMGEQFF. As DNA, the CDR3 is TGTGCCAGCAGTGGGACTAGCGGGATGGGTGAGCAGTTCTTC. The variable domain in full, with the rest retrieved from reference TRBV2 and TRBJ2-1, is EPEVTQTPSHQVTQMGQEVILRCVPISNHLYFYWYRQILGQKVEFLVSFYNNEISEKSEIFDDQFSVERPDGSNFTLKIRSTKLEDSAMYFCASSGTSGMGEQFFGPGTRLTVL.

This clone has more than one count but fewer than ten. The sample has other DNA sequences that encode this CDR3 too. J is TRBJ2-7 and V is TRBV25-1, with 12 positions matching TRBD1. The CDR3 consists of 14 residues. J gave up 1 base and V 8 bases, and 3 bases lay outside the gene matches. CDR1 and CDR2 from the germline V gene are MGHDK and SYGVNS. The CDR3 coding sequence is TGTGCCAGCTCGGGACAGGGGGCTTCCTACGAGCAGTACTTC. It specifies CASSGQGASYEQYF.